This paragraph reports one T cell receptor beta chain. The data derive from a study of T-cell memory formation after mild COVID-19. Germline assignment: CDR1 LGHNA and CDR2 YSLEER. The CDR3 is made up of 16 amino acids. The J segment lost 1 base and the V segment lost 0 bases, leaving 4 bases of the junction unmatched. One entry per CDR3 protein results from TCRdb running MiXCR on the 5' RACE reads. There are 290,000 or so distinct CDR3 sequences in the sample; just under 20% occur only once, and around 20% lies in the top ten. The sequence derives from a man younger than 35 who had mild COVID-19 (a few samples of this study predate the infection). Cell type and time point are not known. The sequenced material came from PBMCs or a T cell subset sorted from them (not recorded which). J is TRBJ2-7 and V is TRBV4-3, with TRBD2 matching 9 bases. The CDR3 protein is CASSQEFSGGSYEQYF. Here the CDR3 DNA reads TGCGCCAGCAGCCAAGAATTTAGCGGGGGTTCCTACGAGCAGTACTTC.